This T cell receptor beta chain emerged from a study of blood T cell repertoires in COVID-19. Germline V CDR1 and CDR2: MNHNY, SVGAGI (reference sequence). CDR3 length: 16 residues. With V trimmed by 2 bases and J by 2 bases, 7 bases remained unmatched. Libraries were prepared by immunoSEQ multiplex PCR; TCRdb keeps only in-frame clonotypes and omits some of them. Among approximately 97,000 clones listed, about 72% were seen once. The sequencing sample was made of peripheral blood. The clonotype was recovered from a man aged 55 to 70 with active or convalescent COVID-19. This chain links TRBV6-6 with TRBJ1-1; 8 nucleotides match TRBD1. In DNA form, the CDR3 reads TGTGCCAGCAGTTACCCTGGGACAGGCCTTAACACTGAAGCTTTCTTT. This codes for CASSYPGTGLNTEAFF.